This TCR beta chain emerged from a study of T cells in Graves' hyperthyroidism and ophthalmopathy (dated by TCRdb to about 2019). Notes on the research overall: Peripheral blood was sampled at the time of initial diagnosis, prior to any treatment. The paper reports TCR Vbeta CDR3 sequencing of fewer than 150 peripheral blood samples: some 44 ophthalmopathy, about 75 hyperthyroidism and around 17 progressor patients. The roughly 91 discovery patients were randomly split 7:3 into training and test sets. TCR V-J signatures able to tell the groups apart were searched for in a discovery cohort of about a hundred patients, of whom roughly 42 had Graves' ophthalmopathy and around 58 had stable Graves' hyperthyroidism. In addition, the study compared T-cell repertoires in thyroid tissue and in blood from several Graves' hyperthyroidism patients. After sampling, hyperthyroidism patients received methimazole starting at 30 mg daily, and ophthalmopathy patients received high-dose intravenous methylprednisolone. An independent validation cohort of fewer than 20 hyperthyroidism patients and 17 patients who later progressed to ophthalmopathy tested prospective prediction of ophthalmopathy. Study-wide findings and limitations: Sample size was not statistically predetermined, and blinding of investigators to group allocation was not performed. In validation, the model predicted progression to ophthalmopathy a median of approximately 6.3 months before onset, with approximately 71% sensitivity and nearly 75% specificity. Ophthalmopathy was separated from stable hyperthyroidism by a 13 V-J signature model, with 85% to 90% sensitivity and around 81% specificity obtained in cross-validation and 80%/75% obtained in testing. Most expanded thyroid clonotypes (frequency above 0.001) were also found in blood, which suggests that blood repertoires may mirror thyroid immune responses.

This clonotype was recorded many times. Its antigen specificity is not known. Base qualities are not recorded, but no much larger clone differs from it by a single base. Reading the germline V gene (reference sequence) gives CDR1 GTSNPN and CDR2 SVGIG. Measured from the cysteine to the phenylalanine, the CDR3 is 13 residues long. Solely the CDR3 DNA is kept, with 39 bases framed from the first base. Trimming costs V 0 bases and J 4 bases, and their ends lie 9 bases apart. Amplification of TCR beta CDR3 regions was carried out from RNA transcripts. The first round of RT-PCR for the TCR CDR3 was performed with the HTBI primer set and the Qiagen OneStep RT-PCR kit. Libraries were constructed in a second round of multiplex PCR, after which size selection and purification were carried out. The libraries were sequenced on an Illumina HiSeq2000 using paired-end 100 bp reads. The authors' analysis ran thus. SOAPnuke was used to process the raw data, removing reads that contained adapters or uncalled bases, had a mean Phred below 15, or lacked an exact match to the constant primer or identifier. COPE v1.2.5 was used to merge high-quality paired reads, and clonotypes were defined as unique nucleotide sequences. Clonotypes were aligned to IMGT TRBV, TRBD and TRBJ reference segments using MiTCR v1.1. The analysis was restricted to V-J combinations with a frequency above 0.0001, which together covered roughly 99% of the repertoires. The TCS score was defined as F50 (clonal expansion) divided by E x V (chaos), with BLOSUM62-based TCRdist calculated between CDR3 peptides within each V-J. Welch's t-statistics and random forest reduced several hundred V-J features to fewer than 15, which were used in a naive Bayes classifier (R e1071). The raw public data were reprocessed by TCRdb itself: fastp quality trimming at Q25, MiXCR clonotype calling, in-frame beta chains only. Rows merge per CDR3 protein into single entries with the most common DNA and genes. TCRdb's processing, not the authors', yielded these V and J calls. A total of hundreds of thousands of distinct CDR3 sequences appear in this sample, approximately 15% of them only once. The ten largest account for 10% of the sample.

Stable Graves' hyperthyroidism was defined as the absence of progression to ophthalmopathy over 18 months of follow-up. Hyperthyroidism patients were newly diagnosed, with disease duration under 2 months, and aged 18 to 65 years. The study excluded patients with uncontrolled infections, other autoimmune diseases, pregnancy or lactation. Diagnoses were based on clinical symptoms, serum thyroxine and TRAb, thyroid ultrasound and orbital computed tomography. PBMCs were isolated from 10 ml of fresh peripheral blood by Ficoll-Paque density gradient centrifugation. Total RNA was extracted using Trizol reagent, and RNA quality was assessed on an Agilent 2100 Bioanalyzer.

The source of this sequence is a woman aged 18-29 years with Graves' hyperthyroidism. This chain joins TRBV30 to TRBJ1-2, with no confident D gene call. Sequencing input: blood. The nucleotides read TGTGCCTGGAGTGTACTAGGATTCTATGGCTACACCTTC. This translates into CAWSVLGFYGYTF.